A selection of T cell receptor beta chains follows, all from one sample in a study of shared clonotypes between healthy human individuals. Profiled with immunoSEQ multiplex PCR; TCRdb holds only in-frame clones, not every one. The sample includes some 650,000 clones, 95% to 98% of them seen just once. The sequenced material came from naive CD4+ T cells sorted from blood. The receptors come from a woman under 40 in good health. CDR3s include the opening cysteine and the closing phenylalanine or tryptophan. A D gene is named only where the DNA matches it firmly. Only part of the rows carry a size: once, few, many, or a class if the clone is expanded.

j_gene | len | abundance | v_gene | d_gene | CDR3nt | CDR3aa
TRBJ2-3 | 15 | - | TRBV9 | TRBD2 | TGTGCCAGCTCCCCGACTAGCGGGAGCCAGGGTACGCAGTATTTT | CASSPTSGSQGTQYF
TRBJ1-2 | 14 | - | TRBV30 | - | TGTGCCTGGAGTGCCCGGGGGGGACACTATGGCTACACCTTC | CAWSARGGHYGYTF
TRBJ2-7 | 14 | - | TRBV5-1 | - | TGCGCCAGCAGCTTAGGGGCGGCGGCGTACGAGCAGTACTTC | CASSLGAAAYEQYF
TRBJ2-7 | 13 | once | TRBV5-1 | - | TGCGCCAGCAGCTATCAAGACGCCTACGAGCAGTACTTC | CASSYQDAYEQYF
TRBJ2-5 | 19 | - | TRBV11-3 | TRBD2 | TGTGCCAGCAGCCATACCAACCGGGGTCGGGAGGCTGGGGGGGAGACCCAGTACTTC | CASSHTNRGREAGGETQYF
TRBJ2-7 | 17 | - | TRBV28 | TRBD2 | TGTGCCAGCAGTTTACGGTTCCAAGCGGGGCTATCCTACGAGCAGTACTTC | CASSLRFQAGLSYEQYF
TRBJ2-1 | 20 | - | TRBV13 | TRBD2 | TGTGCCAGCAGCTTAATGTCCAGCGGGAGGTTTTCGAGCTCCTACAATGAGCAGTTCTTC | CASSLMSSGRFSSSYNEQFF
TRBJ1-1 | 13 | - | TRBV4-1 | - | TGCGCCAGCAGCCAAGGCGTGAACACTGAAGCTTTCTTT | CASSQGVNTEAFF
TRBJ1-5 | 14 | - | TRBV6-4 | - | TGTGCCAGCAGTGACTCCGAAGGGACCGAGCCCCAGCATTTT | CASSDSEGTEPQHF
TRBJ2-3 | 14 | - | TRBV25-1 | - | TGTGCCAGCACGGGGCTGTTTAGCACAGATACGCAGTATTTT | CASTGLFSTDTQYF
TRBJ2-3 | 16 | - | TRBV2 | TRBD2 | TGTGCCAGCAGTCCCGAGGGACTAGCGGGAGTCGTTACGCAGTATTTT | CASSPEGLAGVVTQYF
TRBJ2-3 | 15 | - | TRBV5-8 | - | TGTGCCAGCAGCTTGGAACGGGGAAGCACAGATACGCAGTATTTT | CASSLERGSTDTQYF
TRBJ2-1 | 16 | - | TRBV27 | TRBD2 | TGTGCCAGCAGTTCCCCCCTGCGCGGGAGAAGGAGAGAGCAGTTCTTC | CASSSPLRGRRREQFF
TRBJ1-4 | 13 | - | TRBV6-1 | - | TGTGCCAGCAGTGAACAGGGGAGCGAAAAACTGTTTTTT | CASSEQGSEKLFF
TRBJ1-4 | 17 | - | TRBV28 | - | TGTGCCAGCAGTACTAGGGGTAGGGGGTCGACTAATGAAAAACTGTTTTTT | CASSTRGRGSTNEKLFF
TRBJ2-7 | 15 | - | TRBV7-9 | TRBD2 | TGTGCCAGCATCGTTAGCGGGAGAACTCTCAACGAGCAGTACTTC | CASIVSGRTLNEQYF
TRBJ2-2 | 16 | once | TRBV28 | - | TGTGCCAGCATGACAGGGGCCCTAGCGGCCACCGGGGAGCTGTTTTTT | CASMTGALAATGELFF
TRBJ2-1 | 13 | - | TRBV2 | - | TGTGCCAGCAGTGAAGCAGGGTACAATGAGCAGTTCTTC | CASSEAGYNEQFF
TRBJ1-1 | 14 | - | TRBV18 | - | TGTGCCAGCTCATCGACAGAGTCCGACACTGAAGCTTTCTTT | CASSSTESDTEAFF
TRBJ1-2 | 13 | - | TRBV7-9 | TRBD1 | TGTGCCAGCAGCCATGGACAGGGTCTGGGCTACACCTTC | CASSHGQGLGYTF
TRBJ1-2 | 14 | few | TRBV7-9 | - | TGTGCCAGCACTTCGAAGATGACGTACTATGGCTACACCTTC | CASTSKMTYYGYTF
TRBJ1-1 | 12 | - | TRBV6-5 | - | TGTGCCAGCAGTTCCCCGACAGCTGAAGCTTTCTTT | CASSSPTAEAFF
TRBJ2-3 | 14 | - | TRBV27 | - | TGTGCCAGCAGTTTATTAGTGGGGGCAGATACGCAGTATTTT | CASSLLVGADTQYF
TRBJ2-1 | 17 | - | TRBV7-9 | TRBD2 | TGTGCCAGCAGCTTAATTCTAGCGGGAGGCTATTGGGATGAGCAGTTCTTC | CASSLILAGGYWDEQFF
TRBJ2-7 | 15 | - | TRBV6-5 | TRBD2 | TGTGCCAGCAGTTCCGGGCTAGCGGGAGGCTACGAGCAGTACTTC | CASSSGLAGGYEQYF
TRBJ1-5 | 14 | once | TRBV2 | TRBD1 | TGTGCCAGCAGGGGGACAGGTGAAGTTCAGCCCCAGCATTTT | CASRGTGEVQPQHF
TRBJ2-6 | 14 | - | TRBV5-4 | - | TGTGCCAGCAGCTTAGGCTCTGGGGCCAACGTCCTGACTTTC | CASSLGSGANVLTF
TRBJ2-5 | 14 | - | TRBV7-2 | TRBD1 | TGTGCCAGCAGCCGACAGGGGGCTTTCAAGACCCAGTACTTC | CASSRQGAFKTQYF
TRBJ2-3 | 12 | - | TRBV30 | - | TGTGCCTGGAGCGAACTTGGGGATACGCAGTATTTT | CAWSELGDTQYF
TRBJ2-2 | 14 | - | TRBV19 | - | TGTGCCAGTAGTATAGGGCAGGGAACCGGGGAGCTGTTTTTT | CASSIGQGTGELFF
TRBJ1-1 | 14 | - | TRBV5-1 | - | TGCGCCAGCAGCTTGGCGCAGGAGAACACTGAAGCTTTCTTT | CASSLAQENTEAFF
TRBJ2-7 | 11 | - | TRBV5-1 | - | TGCGCCAGCAGCTTGGACTACGAGCAGTACTTC | CASSLDYEQYF
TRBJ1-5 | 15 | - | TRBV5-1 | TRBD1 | TGCGCCAGCAGCTCAGGGACAGGGGGCACTCAGCCCCAGCATTTT | CASSSGTGGTQPQHF
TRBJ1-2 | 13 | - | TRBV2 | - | TGTGCCAGCAGTGAACAGGGAAGCAGAGGCTACACCTTC | CASSEQGSRGYTF
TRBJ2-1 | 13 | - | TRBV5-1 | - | TGCGCCAGCAGCCTGGGACACAACAATGAGCAGTTCTTC | CASSLGHNNEQFF
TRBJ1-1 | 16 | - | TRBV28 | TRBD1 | TGTGCCAGCAGTTCTCCCGGGACAGGGGTCAGGACTGAAGCTTTCTTT | CASSSPGTGVRTEAFF
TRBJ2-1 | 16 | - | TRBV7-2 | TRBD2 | TGTGCCAGCAGCTTGGGAGGACTAGCGGGAGTGGGTAAGCAGTTCTTC | CASSLGGLAGVGKQFF
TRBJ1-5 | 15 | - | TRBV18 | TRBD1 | TGTGCCAGCTCACCAGGGACAGGGGGCGATCAGCCCCAGCATTTT | CASSPGTGGDQPQHF
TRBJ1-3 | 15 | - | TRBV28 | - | TGTGCCAGCAGTCCCCGACTGAGCTCTGGAAACACCATATATTTT | CASSPRLSSGNTIYF
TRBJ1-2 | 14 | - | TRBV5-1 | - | TGCGCCAGCAGCTTGGCACCGGTACAGTATGGCTACACCTTC | CASSLAPVQYGYTF
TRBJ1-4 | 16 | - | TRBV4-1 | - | TGCGCCAGCAGCCAAGAATGGGGATTCGGGTCTGAAAAACTGTTTTTT | CASSQEWGFGSEKLFF
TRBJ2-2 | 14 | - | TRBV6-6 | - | TGTGCCAGCAGAGAGACGGCCAACACCGGGGAGCTGTTTTTT | CASRETANTGELFF
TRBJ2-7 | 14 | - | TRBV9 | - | TGTGCCAGCAGCGTAGGGAAGGGCAACTACGAGCAGTACTTC | CASSVGKGNYEQYF
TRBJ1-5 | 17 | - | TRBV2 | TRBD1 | TGTGCCAGCAGTGAATTTCCGACCGGGACAGGGCTACAGCCCCAGCATTTT | CASSEFPTGTGLQPQHF
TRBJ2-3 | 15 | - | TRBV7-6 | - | TGTGCCAGCAGCTTCCGGGATGGGGTTTCGGATACGCAGTATTTT | CASSFRDGVSDTQYF
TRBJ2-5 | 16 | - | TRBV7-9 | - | TGTGCCAGCAGCTTAACACGGGTTTATCGCCAAGAGACCCAGTACTTC | CASSLTRVYRQETQYF